The 12 T cell receptor beta chains presented below share a single source sample, sequenced in a study of kidney transplant recipient with SARS-CoV-2 infection. One entry per CDR3 protein, called by TCRdb with MiXCR from the reads. This table holds 250,000 or so distinct CDR3 sequences, 25% to 30% found once. The sample was a blood sample, taken at baseline and between days 110 and 120 from a kidney transplant recipient. Receptors originate from a male patient aged 30 to 40 who had COVID-19 and was a kidney transplant recipient. Some T cells may have originated in the graft donor.

A remark on this clonotype: A read error may be the cause here, since a much bigger clone is one base away. This rearrangement joins TRBV3-1 to TRBJ1-1; D gene ambiguous. This CDR3 spans 17 amino acids. V lost 5 bases and J 3 bases, leaving 22 bases between the germline ends. The germline CDR1 and CDR2 sequences are LGHDT and YNNKEL (reference sequence). The DNA for the CDR3 is TGTGCCAGCAGCGTCAAACCTCCCATTTCAATTCACACTGAAGCTTTCTTT. As protein: CASSVKPPISIHTEAFF. Together with reference TRBV3-1 and TRBJ1-1, the CDR3 gives the full variable domain: DTAVSQTPKYLVTQMGNDKSIKCEQNLGHDTMYWYKQDSKKFLKIMFSYNNKELIINETVPNRFSPKSPDKAHLNLHINSLELGDSAVYFCASSVKPPISIHTEAFFGQGTRLTVV.

The sample holds many counts of this clonotype. V gene TRBV4-2 combines with J gene TRBJ2-5; D possibly corresponds to TRBD2 (6 bases). V was pared by 0 bases and J by 7 bases, with 12 bases between. Germline CDR1 and CDR2: LGHNA and YNFKEQ. The CDR3 totals 14 residues. CDR3 loop: CASSQDAGQSTQYF. Here the CDR3 DNA reads TGTGCCAGCAGCCAAGATGCGGGGCAATCGACCCAGTACTTC.

On this clonotype itself: A clone one base away is much larger, so this may be a read error. CDR3 coding DNA: TGTGCCAGCGGCGTAGGGAGGACAGTTAATGAAAAACTGTTTTTT. Translation gives CASGVGRTVNEKLFF. The chain joins TRBV9 to TRBJ1-4, with D perhaps TRBD1 (6 bases). Germline V CDR1 and CDR2: SGDLS, YYNGEE. The CDR3 covers 15 residues.

Remarks on this clonotype: A read error is possible here, since a much larger clone lies one base away. CDR3 coding DNA: TGTGCCGGCAGTCTACATCTCCGGGGAATTTCACCCCTCCACTTT. Translation gives CAGSLHLRGISPLHF. V is TRBV27 and J is TRBJ1-6; D gene unclear. This CDR3 is built from 15 residues. Germline assignment: CDR1 MNHEY and CDR2 SMNVEV (reference sequence).

About this clonotype itself: A read error may be the cause here, since a much bigger clone is one base away. The rearrangement uses TRBV11-2 and TRBJ1-1; D gene ambiguous. The CDR3 extends over 16 amino acids. The germline gives CDR1 SGHAT, CDR2 FQNNGV. CDR3 amino acids: CASSLMIGARNAEAFF. CDR3 DNA sequence: TGTGCCAGCAGCTTAATGATCGGAGCCAGGAACGCTGAAGCTTTCTTT.

Worth noting for this clonotype: A clone one base away is much larger, so this may be a read error. J is TRBJ1-4 and V is TRBV4-1, with D perhaps TRBD1 (5 bases). The CDR3 is 15 residues long. CDR1 is MGHRA and CDR2 is YSYEKL in the germline V gene. Trimming shortened V by 7 bases and J by 8 bases, and 20 bases separated the two germline ends. The CDR3 nucleotides read TGCGCCAGCAACCGCCGACAGACCGCTCAAGAAAAACTGTTTTTT. It encodes CASNRRQTAQEKLFF.

Worth noting for this clonotype: A much larger clone differs from this one at a single base, so this may be a read error. The rearrangement joins TRBV4-1 to TRBJ1-6, with a tentative D call TRBD1 (6 bases). The CDR3 totals 15 residues. The germline V gene has CDR1 MGHRA and CDR2 YSYEKL. The CDR3 coding sequence is TGCGCCAGCAACCAAGAAAGGCAGGGGAATTCACCCCTCCACTTT. Translated: CASNQERQGNSPLHF.

A word on this clonotype: A much larger clone differs from this one at a single base, so this may be a read error. In this CDR3 the conserved last residue, phenylalanine or tryptophan, is missing, so a read error is likely. CDR3 sequence: CASSQTSGSFYEQYL. DNA for the CDR3: TGTGCCAGCAGCCAAACTAGCGGGAGCTTCTACGAGCAGTACCTC. The J gene is TRBJ2-7, the V gene TRBV3-1, with 11 positions matching TRBD2. V shed 2 bases and J 3 bases; nucleotides not matched to a gene: 3. CDR3 length: 15 amino acids. Germline V gives CDR1 LGHDT, CDR2 YNNKEL (reference sequence).

Comment on this clonotype: A much more abundant neighbour one base away suggests this may be a read error. The chain combines TRBV7-2 with TRBJ2-3; D may be TRBD2 (5 bases). Germline V gene data show CDR1 as SGHTA and CDR2 as FQGNSA. Trimming left V 0 bases short and J 5 bases short, with 21 bases between. The CDR3 sequence is 18 residues long. This CDR3 reads CASSLAFGTRGRIDTQYF. For the CDR3, the DNA is TGTGCCAGCAGCTTAGCCTTTGGCACCCGGGGAAGGATAGATACGCAGTATTTT.

This clonotype was seen at least ten times. The chain's CDR3 is CASSLPGQGTEQYF. The CDR3 DNA reads TGTGCCAGCAGCCTCCCGGGACAGGGGACCGAGCAGTACTTC. The chain uses TRBV7-9 and TRBJ2-7; TRBD1 matches 10 bases. The CDR3 spans 14 residues. The trim removed 5 bases at V and 6 bases at J, leaving 7 bases unmatched. In germline, CDR1 is SEHNR, CDR2 FQNEAQ (reference sequence).

For this clonotype: A read error may explain this, as a much larger clone is one base away. V is TRBV4-3 and J is TRBJ1-2; D is undetermined. CDR3 length equals 13 residues. Per the germline V gene, CDR1 is LGHNA and CDR2 is YSLEER. The CDR3 DNA reads as TGCGCCGGCAGCCACCGATTCGAATATGGCTACACCTTC. It yields the protein CAGSHRFEYGYTF.

This clonotype was detected many times. The chain joins TRBV11-2 to TRBJ1-1; D is ambiguous. The CDR3 sequence is 11 residues long. Germline assignment: CDR1 SGHAT and CDR2 FQNNGV. CDR3 sequence (DNA): TGTGCTCTTCGGGTGAACACTGAAGCTTTCTTT. It translates to CALRVNTEAFF.